This T cell receptor (beta chain) was sequenced for a study of cytomegalovirus exposure and HLA in healthy donors. At the level of the study: Genotyping of nearly 400 donors showed that roughly 83% belonged to the Caucasian-associated ancestry cluster.

A multiplex PCR was run with 60 Vbeta primers and 13 Jbeta primers. TCRdb keeps only in-frame clones here, not all; method: immunoSEQ multiplex PCR. In the table there are 100,000 or so clones, around 72% of which are singletons. Study-level points and caveats: A previous analysis found most TCR beta V segments productive roughly 87% or roughly 30% of the time. Researchers had no immune exposure information except CMV serostatus available.

Germline CDR1 SGHVS, CDR2 FNYEAQ. With 1 base removed from V and 3 bases from J, the gap between germline ends came to 18 bases. The CDR3 is 17 amino acids. Turning to this clone: Its antigen is not identified.

The clonotype comes from a man aged 40-49 years in good health and CMV-seronegative. This rearrangement joins TRBV7-6 to TRBJ1-1; unclear D gene. Specimen: PBMCs. This CDR3 is CASSLGIGAYPDTEAFF. DNA of the CDR3: TGTGCCAGCAGCTTAGGAATTGGTGCCTACCCGGACACTGAAGCTTTCTTT.